These T cell receptor beta chains were read from a single sample in a study of blood T cells in healthy people across ages. Using its own MiXCR run on the 5' RACE reads, TCRdb lists one record per CDR3 protein. The sample lists 1.5 million to 2 million distinct CDR3 sequences, about 35% occurring once. Sample: blood. Receptors were obtained from a woman under 40 in good health. CDR3s include the opening cysteine and the closing phenylalanine or tryptophan. Fields, in order: CDR3 protein, V gene, J gene.

CDR3: CSARDETGRRGYTF; V: TRBV20-1; J: TRBJ1-2
CDR3: CASSLAPRLRGNEQFF; V: TRBV11-1; J: TRBJ2-1
CDR3: CASSFGLAGGPGKNIQYF; V: TRBV7-9; J: TRBJ2-4
CDR3: CASSPGDTEAFF; V: TRBV7-9; J: TRBJ1-1
CDR3: CASTRLAGVTSSYEQYF; V: TRBV9; J: TRBJ2-7
CDR3: CSARDLGQGRGEQYF; V: TRBV20-1; J: TRBJ2-7
CDR3: CASSLGGTPDYGYTF; V: TRBV5-1; J: TRBJ1-2
CDR3: CASSLRGQWTDEQYF; V: TRBV7-2; J: TRBJ2-7
CDR3: CASSVGTRISYEQYF; V: TRBV19; J: TRBJ2-7
CDR3: CASSQDGTGAAGRYGYTF; V: TRBV4-1; J: TRBJ1-2
CDR3: CASSLWRDSNQPQHF; V: TRBV12-3/TRBV12-4; J: TRBJ1-5
CDR3: CSASAGDQPQHF; V: TRBV20-1; J: TRBJ1-5
CDR3: CASSPRGENYGCTF; V: TRBV5-8; J: TRBJ1-2
CDR3: CASSPAGGNGNEQFF; V: TRBV5-6; J: TRBJ2-1
CDR3: CASSQRTGGLDGYTF; V: TRBV4-1; J: TRBJ1-2
CDR3: CSARAVKAYEQYF; V: TRBV20-1; J: TRBJ2-7
CDR3: CSAKGGGTWRDYADTQYF; V: TRBV20-1; J: TRBJ2-3
CDR3: CASSSLDRAVTDTQYF; V: TRBV6-6; J: TRBJ2-3
CDR3: CASTNLAGRQETQYF; V: TRBV4-1; J: TRBJ2-5
CDR3: CASSPLAGVGDTQYF; V: TRBV6-5; J: TRBJ2-3
CDR3: CAIRRGGQTDTQYF; V: TRBV10-3; J: TRBJ2-3
CDR3: CASSPRLRDNEQFF; V: TRBV3-1; J: TRBJ2-1
CDR3: CASGQTPANTGELFF; V: TRBV4-1; J: TRBJ2-2